Listed below are T cell receptor beta chains from one sample, sequenced in a study of OX40 agonist ivuxolimab in advanced cancers. The repertoire was sequenced with immunoSEQ multiplex PCR; TCRdb's copy has only in-frame clones and lacks some. The data contain about 38,000 clones, approximately 79% of them singletons. The sample was CD4+ or CD8+ T cells sorted from blood, taken in a trial of the OX40 agonist ivuxolimab. These receptor sequences come from an adult with an advanced solid tumor such as melanoma, head and neck, liver or kidney cancer. Each CDR3 is given with its conserved first and last residue. D genes are given only for firm matches. The listing skips clone size in some rows; elsewhere it reads once, few, many or a size class.

.,few,TRBJ1-5,TRBV7-9,CASSPGGGRSNQPQHF,TGTGCCAGCAGCCCCGGGGGGGGAAGAAGCAATCAGCCCCAGCATTTT
.,.,TRBJ2-3,TRBV25-1,CASSEYEGVGDTQYF,TGTGCCAGCAGTGAATATGAGGGGGTAGGGGATACGCAGTATTTT
.,.,TRBJ2-7,TRBV27,CASSSGLALYEQYF,TGTGCCAGCAGTTCCGGCCTCGCCCTCTACGAGCAGTACTTC
TRBD1,.,TRBJ2-3,TRBV7-9,CASSSKTTGERDTQYF,TGTGCCAGCAGCTCTAAGACGACAGGGGAAAGGGATACGCAGTATTTT
.,.,TRBJ1-2,TRBV7-9,CASSLLGHKGYGYTF,TGTGCCAGCAGCTTATTAGGCCATAAGGGCTATGGCTACACCTTC
TRBD1,.,TRBJ1-3,TRBV5-4,CASSAGQRNTIYF,TGTGCCAGCAGCGCGGGACAGAGAAACACCATATATTTT
.,.,TRBJ2-1,TRBV7-9,CASRDPYNEQFF,TGTGCCAGCAGGGACCCTTACAATGAGCAGTTCTTC
.,.,TRBJ1-1,TRBV6-6,CASSYSDTEAFF,TGTGCCAGCAGTTATTCCGACACTGAAGCTTTCTTT
.,.,TRBJ2-3,TRBV11-2,CASILGGITDTQYF,TGTGCCAGCATCCTAGGGGGGATTACAGATACGCAGTATTTT
TRBD1,.,TRBJ2-5,TRBV19,CASSSPKGAEGETQYF,TGTGCCAGTAGTTCCCCTAAGGGGGCCGAAGGAGAGACCCAGTACTTC
TRBD2,.,TRBJ2-1,TRBV7-9,CASSTQAGGARSSYNEQFF,TGTGCCAGCAGTACCCAAGCGGGAGGCGCAAGGAGCTCCTACAATGAGCAGTTCTTC
.,.,TRBJ2-1,TRBV11-2,CASSLDRLSNEQFF,TGTGCCAGCAGCTTAGACCGGCTTTCCAATGAGCAGTTCTTC
.,.,TRBJ1-3,TRBV5-1,CASASEGSGNTIYF,TGCGCCAGCGCATCGGAGGGATCTGGAAACACCATATATTTT
.,.,TRBJ2-7,TRBV18,CASSPASTSEEEQYF,TGTGCCAGCTCACCTGCCTCGACATCCGAGGAGGAGCAGTACTTC
.,.,TRBJ1-5,TRBV7-8,CASSSFAETAYSNQPQHF,TGTGCCAGCAGCTCATTTGCCGAGACAGCCTATAGCAATCAGCCCCAGCATTTT
.,few,TRBJ2-7,TRBV28,CASVSGTYEQYF,TGTGCCAGCGTATCAGGGACCTACGAGCAGTACTTC
.,.,TRBJ1-1,TRBV4-3,CASSQDLRGNLNTEAFF,TGCGCCAGCAGCCAAGATCTACGAGGGAATTTGAACACTGAAGCTTTCTTT
.,.,TRBJ1-4,TRBV4-3,CASSQDLGEKLFF,TGCGCCAGCAGCCAAGATCTGGGGGAAAAACTGTTTTTT
TRBD2,.,TRBJ2-7,TRBV10-3,CATGGGDEQYF,TGTGCCACCGGCGGGGGGGACGAGCAGTACTTC
.,.,TRBJ2-1,TRBV18,CASSPTQGFDNEQFF,TGTGCCAGCTCACCAACACAGGGATTCGACAATGAGCAGTTCTTC
.,.,TRBJ2-3,TRBV5-8,CASSQGRGLPDTQYF,TGTGCCAGCAGCCAAGGACGGGGCTTGCCAGATACGCAGTATTTT
TRBD2,few,TRBJ2-5,TRBV6-4,CASSDGTRMGTQYF,TGTGCCAGCAGTGACGGGACTAGGATGGGGACCCAGTACTTC
TRBD1,.,TRBJ2-7,TRBV6-1,CASSVGQGQSYEQYF,TGTGCCAGCAGTGTGGGACAGGGGCAATCCTACGAGCAGTACTTC
TRBD2,.,TRBJ2-7,TRBV10-1,CASTVLGLAGLYEQYF,TGCGCCAGCACCGTCTTGGGGCTAGCGGGCCTCTACGAGCAGTACTTC
.,.,TRBJ1-2,TRBV19,CASSTSRAVDNYGYTF,TGTGCCAGTAGTACAAGTCGGGCGGTAGACAACTATGGCTACACCTTC
.,.,TRBJ1-1,TRBV6-6,CASSYPGGANTEAFF,TGTGCCAGCAGTTACCCCGGGGGAGCAAACACTGAAGCTTTCTTT
.,few,TRBJ1-1,TRBV14,CASSQWNSRATEAFF,TGTGCCAGCAGCCAGTGGAACTCCAGGGCGACTGAAGCTTTCTTT
.,.,TRBJ2-7,TRBV6-6,CASSYYSPRIYEQYF,TGTGCCAGCAGTTACTACTCACCGAGAATATACGAGCAGTACTTC
TRBD2,.,TRBJ2-7,TRBV7-8,CASSLASGRAPLEQYF,TGTGCCAGCAGCTTAGCCAGCGGGAGGGCCCCTCTCGAGCAGTACTTC
.,.,TRBJ2-1,TRBV12-2,CASRPGGASGKGNEQFF,TGTGCAAGTCGCCCCGGAGGGGCTAGCGGGAAAGGGAATGAGCAGTTCTTC
.,.,TRBJ1-2,TRBV6-6,CAIPLFQGPKYGYTF,TGTGCCATCCCCCTTTTTCAGGGACCGAAATATGGCTACACCTTC
TRBD2,.,TRBJ2-1,TRBV5-1,CASSLEASGWQFF,TGCGCCAGCAGCTTGGAGGCTAGCGGGTGGCAGTTCTTC
.,.,TRBJ1-1,TRBV9,CASSPRGGIMNTEAFF,TGTGCCAGCAGCCCTAGAGGGGGAATCATGAACACTGAAGCTTTCTTT
.,.,TRBJ2-3,TRBV10-3,CAIRSGLGTDTQYF,TGTGCCATACGAAGTGGGCTTGGCACAGATACGCAGTATTTT
.,.,TRBJ2-1,TRBV4-1,CASSQVATSYNEQFF,TGCGCCAGCAGCCAAGTAGCGACCTCCTACAATGAGCAGTTCTTC
.,.,TRBJ2-2,TRBV6-5,CASSYSNTGELFF,TGTGCCAGCAGTTACTCGAACACCGGGGAGCTGTTTTTT
TRBD2,.,TRBJ2-2,TRBV11-3,CASSYRAGGLAELFF,TGTGCCAGCAGCTATCGAGCGGGAGGCCTCGCGGAGCTGTTTTTT
.,.,TRBJ2-5,TRBV2,CASKGVWETQYF,TGTGCCAGCAAGGGGGTATGGGAGACCCAGTACTTC
.,.,TRBJ2-7,TRBV7-2,CASSLSPRIHEQYF,TGTGCCAGCAGCTTAAGTCCCCGGATTCACGAGCAGTACTTC
.,once,TRBJ1-1,TRBV4-1,CASSQTGHSSNTEAFF,TGCGCCAGCAGCCAAACGGGACACTCCTCGAACACTGAAGCTTTCTTT
TRBD1,.,TRBJ2-6,TRBV9,CASSVEGQVTPGANVLTF,TGTGCCAGCAGCGTAGAGGGACAGGTGACGCCCGGGGCCAACGTCCTGACTTTC
TRBD2,.,TRBJ2-1,TRBV19,CASKGLAGGLSHNEQFF,TGTGCCAGTAAAGGACTAGCGGGAGGTCTCAGCCACAATGAGCAGTTCTTC
.,.,TRBJ1-3,TRBV6-5,CASTRPERGNTIYF,TGTGCCAGCACCCGTCCCGAACGCGGAAACACCATATATTTT
.,.,TRBJ2-1,TRBV27,CASSNSGTYNEQFF,TGTGCCAGCAGCAACTCCGGGACTTACAATGAGCAGTTCTTC
.,.,TRBJ2-7,TRBV2,CASRGYEGPGHEQYF,TGTGCCAGCCGGGGCTACGAGGGACCGGGCCACGAGCAGTACTTC
TRBD1,.,TRBJ1-2,TRBV23-1,CASSFPGTGANYGYTF,TGCGCCAGCAGTTTTCCCGGGACAGGGGCGAACTATGGCTACACCTTC
.,few,TRBJ2-2,TRBV11-3,CASSLFGGENTGELFF,TGTGCCAGCAGCTTGTTCGGCGGGGAGAACACCGGGGAGCTGTTTTTT
TRBD2,.,TRBJ2-5,TRBV5-1,CASSSYSGSETQYF,TGCGCCAGCAGCTCCTATAGCGGGAGTGAGACCCAGTACTTC
TRBD1,.,TRBJ1-3,TRBV5-1,CASSQLAGTGENTIYF,TGCGCCAGCAGCCAGCTGGCCGGGACAGGGGAAAACACCATATATTTT
.,.,TRBJ1-2,TRBV18,CASSPPVVGYGYTF,TGTGCCAGCTCACCACCGGTGGTGGGGTATGGCTACACCTTC
.,.,TRBJ2-1,TRBV7-2,CASSLARGPTYNEQFF,TGTGCCAGCAGCTTAGCGCGTGGGCCTACCTACAATGAGCAGTTCTTC